Included here is one T cell receptor beta chain sequence, with context. Its antigen is currently unknown. The data originate from a study of T cell repertoires in ileal Crohn's disease. The CDR3 covers 11 residues. Per germline, CDR1 MNHEY and CDR2 SVGAGI. Trimming at V came to 9 bases and at J to 6 bases, leaving 5 bases not matched to a gene. Whole-study results and caveats: Compared with non-smokers, active smokers at surgery showed more clonal expansions.

Indicated time point: neoterminal ileum biopsy at postoperative endoscopy, about 6 months after surgery. The method was immunoSEQ multiplex PCR; TCRdb's version includes in-frame clones alone and lacks a portion of them. The data hold roughly 62,000 clones, with roughly nine tenths observed a single time. The origin of this receptor is an adult with Crohn's disease. The sample taken for sequencing was ileal tissue. This chain connects TRBV6-5 to TRBJ2-7; TRBD1 matches at 7 bases. CDR3 loop: CASYRGSEQYF. The CDR3 nucleotides are TGTGCCAGTTACAGGGGCAGCGAGCAGTACTTC.